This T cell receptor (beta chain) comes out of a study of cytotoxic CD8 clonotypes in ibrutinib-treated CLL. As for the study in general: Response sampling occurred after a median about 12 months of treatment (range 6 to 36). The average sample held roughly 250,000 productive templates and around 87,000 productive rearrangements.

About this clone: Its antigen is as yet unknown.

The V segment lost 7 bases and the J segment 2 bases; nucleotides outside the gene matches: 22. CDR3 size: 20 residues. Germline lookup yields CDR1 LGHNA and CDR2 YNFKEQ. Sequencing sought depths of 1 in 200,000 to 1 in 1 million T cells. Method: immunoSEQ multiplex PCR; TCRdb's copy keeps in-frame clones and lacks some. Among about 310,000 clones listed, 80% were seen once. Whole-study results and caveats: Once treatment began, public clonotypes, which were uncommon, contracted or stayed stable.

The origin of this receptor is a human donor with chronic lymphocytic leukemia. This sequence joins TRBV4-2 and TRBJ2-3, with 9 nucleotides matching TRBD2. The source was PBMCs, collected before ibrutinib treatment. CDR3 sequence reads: CASNRLAGGYASGFTDTQYF. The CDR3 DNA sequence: TGTGCCAGCAACCGACTGGCGGGAGGGTATGCCTCCGGGTTCACAGATACGCAGTATTTT.